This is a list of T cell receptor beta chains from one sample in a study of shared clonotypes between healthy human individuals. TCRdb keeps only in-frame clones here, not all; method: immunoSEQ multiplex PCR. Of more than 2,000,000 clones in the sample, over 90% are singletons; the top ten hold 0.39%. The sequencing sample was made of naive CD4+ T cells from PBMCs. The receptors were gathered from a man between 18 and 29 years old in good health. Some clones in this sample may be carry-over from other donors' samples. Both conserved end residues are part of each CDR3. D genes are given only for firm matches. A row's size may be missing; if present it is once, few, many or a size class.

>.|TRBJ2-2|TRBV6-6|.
CASSSAGEAGELFF
TGTGCCAGCAGTTCAGCAGGGGAGGCCGGGGAGCTGTTTTTT
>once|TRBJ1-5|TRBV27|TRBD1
CASSLRQGAQPQHF
TGTGCCAGCAGTCTACGACAGGGGGCACAGCCCCAGCATTTT
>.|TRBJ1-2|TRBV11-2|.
CASSFPGNYGYTF
TGTGCCAGCAGCTTTCCAGGGAACTATGGCTACACCTTC
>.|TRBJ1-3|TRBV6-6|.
CASFFSSGNTIYF
TGTGCCAGCTTTTTCAGCTCTGGAAACACCATATATTTT
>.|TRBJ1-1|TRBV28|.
CASSFLGSGGTKNTEAFF
TGTGCCAGCAGTTTTCTGGGCTCGGGCGGGACGAAGAACACTGAAGCTTTCTTT
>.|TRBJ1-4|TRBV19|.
CASSEDTFNEWKKLFF
TGTGCCAGTAGCGAAGACACGTTTAATGAGTGGAAAAAACTGTTTTTT
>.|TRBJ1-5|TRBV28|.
CASTLGGAPWQPQHF
TGTGCCAGCACCTTGGGGGGGGCGCCGTGGCAGCCCCAGCATTTT
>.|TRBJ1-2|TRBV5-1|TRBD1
CASSPGAQGASGYTF
TGCGCCAGCAGCCCCGGGGCCCAGGGGGCTAGTGGCTACACCTTC
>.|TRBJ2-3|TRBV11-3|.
CASSSRTDTQYF
TGTGCCAGCAGCTCCCGCACAGATACGCAGTATTTT
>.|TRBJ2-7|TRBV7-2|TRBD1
CASSFRTGATYEQYF
TGTGCCAGCAGCTTCCGGACAGGGGCCACCTACGAGCAGTACTTC
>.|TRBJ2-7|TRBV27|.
CASSPNWQSYEQYF
TGTGCCAGCAGCCCGAATTGGCAGAGCTACGAGCAGTACTTC
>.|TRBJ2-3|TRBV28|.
CASSLGTSTDTQYF
TGTGCCAGCAGTTTGGGGACAAGCACAGATACGCAGTATTTT
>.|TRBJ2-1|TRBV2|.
CASSFVGAGYNEQFF
TGTGCCAGCAGTTTCGTGGGGGCTGGCTACAATGAGCAGTTCTTC
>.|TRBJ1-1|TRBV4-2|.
CASSQAGNENTEAFF
TGTGCCAGCAGCCAAGCCGGGAATGAGAACACTGAAGCTTTCTTT
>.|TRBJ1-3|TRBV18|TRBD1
CASSPLDRGSGNTIYF
TGTGCCAGCTCACCCTTAGACAGGGGCTCTGGAAACACCATATATTTT
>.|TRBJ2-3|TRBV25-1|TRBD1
CASSDGTVVGDTQYF
TGTGCCAGCAGTGACGGGACAGTAGTCGGAGATACGCAGTATTTT
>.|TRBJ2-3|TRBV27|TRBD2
CASSFVAGVADTQYF
TGTGCCAGCAGTTTTGTGGCGGGAGTGGCAGATACGCAGTATTTT
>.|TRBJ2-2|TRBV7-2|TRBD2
CASSRGVPGWDTGELFF
TGTGCCAGCAGCCGGGGGGTGCCGGGATGGGACACCGGGGAGCTGTTTTTT
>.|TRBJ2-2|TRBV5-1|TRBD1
CASSWGQVGAGELFF
TGCGCCAGCAGCTGGGGACAGGTGGGAGCCGGGGAGCTGTTTTTT
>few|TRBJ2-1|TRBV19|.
CASSGSSYNEQFF
TGTGCCAGTAGCGGGAGCTCCTACAATGAGCAGTTCTTC
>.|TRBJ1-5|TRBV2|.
CASSLTRRSNQPQHF
TGTGCCAGCAGTCTTACCAGGAGAAGCAATCAGCCCCAGCATTTT
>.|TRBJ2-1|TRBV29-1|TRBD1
CSAQPGTGFSYNEQFF
TGCAGCGCCCAGCCCGGGACAGGGTTCAGCTACAATGAGCAGTTCTTC
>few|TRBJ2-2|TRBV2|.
CASRQDANTGELFF
TGTGCCAGCAGACAGGACGCGAACACCGGGGAGCTGTTTTTT
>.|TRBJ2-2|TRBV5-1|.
CASSIGTFNTGELFF
TGCGCCAGCAGCATCGGGACTTTTAACACCGGGGAGCTGTTTTTT
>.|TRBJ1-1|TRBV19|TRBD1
CASSRPGQGITEAFF
TGTGCCAGTAGCCGCCCGGGACAGGGAATCACTGAAGCTTTCTTT
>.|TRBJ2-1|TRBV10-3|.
CAIRSGGGAGLHGNEQFF
TGTGCCATCAGGAGTGGTGGGGGCGCTGGCCTACATGGCAATGAGCAGTTCTTC
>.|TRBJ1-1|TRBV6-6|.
CASSYIRGTEAFF
TGTGCCAGCAGTTACATTAGGGGCACTGAAGCTTTCTTT
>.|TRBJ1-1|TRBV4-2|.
CASSQNRDTTYTEAFF
TGTGCCAGCAGCCAAAACCGGGACACCACCTACACTGAAGCTTTCTTT
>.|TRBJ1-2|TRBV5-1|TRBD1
CASSSQGASDYGYTF
TGCGCCAGCAGCTCGCAGGGGGCTTCTGACTATGGCTACACCTTC
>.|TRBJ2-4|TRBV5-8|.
CASSLSKNIQYF
TGTGCCAGCAGCTTGTCCAAAAACATTCAGTACTTC
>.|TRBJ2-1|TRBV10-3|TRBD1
CAIRKTGTGPNEQFF
TGTGCCATCAGAAAGACCGGGACAGGGCCCAATGAGCAGTTCTTC
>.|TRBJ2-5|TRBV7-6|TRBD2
CASSFRLAGEQETQYF
TGTGCCAGCAGCTTCCGACTAGCGGGGGAACAAGAGACCCAGTACTTC
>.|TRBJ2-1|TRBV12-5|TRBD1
CASGLVLGQGNNEQFF
TGTGCTAGTGGTTTGGTCCTGGGACAGGGCAACAATGAGCAGTTCTTC
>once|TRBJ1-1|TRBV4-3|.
CASSRTPGTYTEAFF
TGCGCCAGCAGCCGAACTCCAGGGACTTACACTGAAGCTTTCTTT
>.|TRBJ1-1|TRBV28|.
CASTPWVNTEAFF
TGTGCCAGCACCCCTTGGGTTAACACTGAAGCTTTCTTT
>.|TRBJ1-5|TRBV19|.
CASSTLSVANQPQHF
TGTGCCAGTAGTACCCTGTCGGTTGCAAATCAGCCCCAGCATTTT
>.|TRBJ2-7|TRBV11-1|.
CASSFGGRSEQYF
TGTGCCAGCAGCTTCGGTGGGAGGAGCGAGCAGTACTTC
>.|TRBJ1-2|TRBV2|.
CASSEAARSYGYTF
TGTGCCAGCAGTGAAGCGGCGAGGAGCTATGGCTACACCTTC
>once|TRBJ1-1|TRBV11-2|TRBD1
CASSPRTGGLTEAFF
TGTGCCAGCAGCCCGAGGACAGGGGGACTCACTGAAGCTTTCTTT
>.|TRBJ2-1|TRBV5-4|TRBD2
CASSLEQREYGEQFF
TGTGCCAGCAGCTTGGAACAGCGGGAGTATGGGGAGCAGTTCTTC
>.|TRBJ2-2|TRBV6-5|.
CASSGGGNTGELFF
TGTGCCAGCAGTGGGGGAGGGAACACCGGGGAGCTGTTTTTT
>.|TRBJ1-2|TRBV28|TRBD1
CASSGTPGTGPYGYTF
TGTGCCAGCAGTGGAACCCCTGGGACAGGGCCCTATGGCTACACCTTC
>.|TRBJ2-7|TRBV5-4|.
CASSSPGGGVFYEQYF
TGTGCCAGCAGCTCCCCGGGGGGCGGGGTGTTCTACGAGCAGTACTTC
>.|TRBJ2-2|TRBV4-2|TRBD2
CASSQDGSGSSGELFF
TGTGCCAGCAGCCAAGACGGTAGCGGGAGCTCCGGGGAGCTGTTTTTT
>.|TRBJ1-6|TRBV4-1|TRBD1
CASSQGDRGLGSPLHF
TGCGCCAGCAGCCAAGGGGACAGGGGGCTCGGTTCACCCCTCCACTTT
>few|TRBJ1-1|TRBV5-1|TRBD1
CASSRTTGGGSTEAFF
TGCGCCAGCAGCCGTACGACAGGGGGCGGCAGCACTGAAGCTTTCTTT